This is a list of T cell receptor beta chains from one sample in a study of OX40 agonist ivuxolimab in advanced cancers. Measured with immunoSEQ multiplex PCR; TCRdb has only the in-frame clones, and not every one. The repertoire holds over 60,000 clones, with around 84% as singletons. This material consisted of CD4+ or CD8+ T cells sorted from blood, taken in a trial of the OX40 agonist ivuxolimab. Receptor source: an adult with an advanced solid tumor such as melanoma, head and neck, liver or kidney cancer. Each CDR3 is given with its conserved first and last residue. A D gene is named only where the DNA matches it firmly. Rows may omit the clone size; those that give it use once, few, many or a size class.

abundance: .; j_gene: TRBJ2-2; v_gene: TRBV28; d_gene: TRBD1; CDR3nt: TGTGCCAGCAGTACAGGGGGCTATTACACCGGGGAGCTGTTTTTT; CDR3aa: CASSTGGYYTGELFF
abundance: once; j_gene: TRBJ2-2; v_gene: TRBV11-3; d_gene: TRBD2; CDR3nt: TGTGCCAGCAGCTTAGAAGTAGCGGGAGTTGGGACCGGGGAGCTGTTTTTT; CDR3aa: CASSLEVAGVGTGELFF
abundance: .; j_gene: TRBJ1-1; v_gene: TRBV5-1; d_gene: .; CDR3nt: TGCGCCAGCAGCTTGCAAGGGGCTGATGAAGCTTTCTTT; CDR3aa: CASSLQGADEAFF
abundance: .; j_gene: TRBJ2-5; v_gene: TRBV7-2; d_gene: .; CDR3nt: TGTGCCAGCAGCTTACTATCCGGGAAAGAGACCCAGTACTTC; CDR3aa: CASSLLSGKETQYF
abundance: .; j_gene: TRBJ2-7; v_gene: TRBV28; d_gene: TRBD2; CDR3nt: TGTGCCAGCAGTTTATCGATGACTAGCGGATACGAGCAGTACTTC; CDR3aa: CASSLSMTSGYEQYF
abundance: .; j_gene: TRBJ1-1; v_gene: TRBV28; d_gene: .; CDR3nt: TGTGCCAGCAGTTTAGGCGGAATGAACACTGAAGCTTTCTTT; CDR3aa: CASSLGGMNTEAFF
abundance: .; j_gene: TRBJ2-1; v_gene: TRBV6-1; d_gene: TRBD2; CDR3nt: TGTGCCAGCAGTGATATCTCGGGAGGGATGGGGAATGAGCAGTTCTTC; CDR3aa: CASSDISGGMGNEQFF
abundance: .; j_gene: TRBJ2-2; v_gene: TRBV5-6; d_gene: TRBD2; CDR3nt: TGTGCCAGCAGCTTGCTAGCGGGAACCGGGGAGCTGTTTTTT; CDR3aa: CASSLLAGTGELFF
abundance: .; j_gene: TRBJ1-2; v_gene: TRBV6-5; d_gene: .; CDR3nt: TGTGCCAGCAGGCTACAGGGAAACTATGGCTACACCTTC; CDR3aa: CASRLQGNYGYTF
abundance: .; j_gene: TRBJ2-1; v_gene: TRBV11-3; d_gene: TRBD2; CDR3nt: TGTGCCAGCTCGGGGGGAGGCACCTACAATGAGCAGTTCTTC; CDR3aa: CASSGGGTYNEQFF
abundance: .; j_gene: TRBJ2-3; v_gene: TRBV9; d_gene: .; CDR3nt: TGTGCCAGCAGCGCAGGGGAGTTCACAGATACGCAGTATTTT; CDR3aa: CASSAGEFTDTQYF
abundance: .; j_gene: TRBJ1-1; v_gene: TRBV28; d_gene: TRBD1; CDR3nt: TGTGCCAGCAGTTCAGGACAGGGGGCAGTGAACACTGAAGCTTTCTTT; CDR3aa: CASSSGQGAVNTEAFF
abundance: .; j_gene: TRBJ1-1; v_gene: TRBV14; d_gene: .; CDR3nt: TGTGCCAGCAGCCGAGGGACCAACACTGAAGCTTTCTTT; CDR3aa: CASSRGTNTEAFF
abundance: .; j_gene: TRBJ2-3; v_gene: TRBV5-2; d_gene: .; CDR3nt: .; CDR3aa: CASSLVGQGTSDTQYF
abundance: .; j_gene: TRBJ1-5; v_gene: TRBV18; d_gene: TRBD1; CDR3nt: TGTGCCAGCTCACTTACCCGGACAGGGCGGACGCATCAGCCCCAGCATTTT; CDR3aa: CASSLTRTGRTHQPQHF
abundance: .; j_gene: TRBJ1-1; v_gene: TRBV11-2; d_gene: .; CDR3nt: TGTGCCAGCAGCTTCCAGGGACCGAACACTGAAGCTTTCTTT; CDR3aa: CASSFQGPNTEAFF
abundance: .; j_gene: TRBJ2-5; v_gene: TRBV10-3; d_gene: TRBD2; CDR3nt: TGTGCCATCAGCTCTCCTAGCGGGGGGGCAGAGACCCAGTACTTC; CDR3aa: CAISSPSGGAETQYF
abundance: few; j_gene: TRBJ1-1; v_gene: TRBV28; d_gene: .; CDR3nt: TGTGCCAGCAGTTCCCGAGGGGGCACTGAAGCTTTCTTT; CDR3aa: CASSSRGGTEAFF
abundance: .; j_gene: TRBJ2-2; v_gene: TRBV19; d_gene: TRBD1; CDR3nt: TGTGCCAGTAGTGCAAAGGGGACAGGGTCCACCGGGGAGCTGTTTTTT; CDR3aa: CASSAKGTGSTGELFF
abundance: few; j_gene: TRBJ2-7; v_gene: TRBV4-1; d_gene: .; CDR3nt: TGCGCCAGCAGGGGGTGGGCCTTAGGGGCCTACGAGCAGTACTTC; CDR3aa: CASRGWALGAYEQYF
abundance: .; j_gene: TRBJ2-7; v_gene: TRBV10-3; d_gene: .; CDR3nt: TGTGCCATCAGTGGACGAGTCGGGAAACCCTACGAGCAGTACTTC; CDR3aa: CAISGRVGKPYEQYF
abundance: once; j_gene: TRBJ2-1; v_gene: TRBV25-1; d_gene: TRBD2; CDR3nt: TGTGCCAGCAGTGAATTCAGGACAGCGGGGGGGCCTGAGTTCTTC; CDR3aa: CASSEFRTAGGPEFF
abundance: .; j_gene: TRBJ1-4; v_gene: TRBV6-1; d_gene: .; CDR3nt: TGTGCCAGCAGTGTTGGACAGTCGATTGCAACTAATGAAAAACTGTTTTTT; CDR3aa: CASSVGQSIATNEKLFF
abundance: .; j_gene: TRBJ1-3; v_gene: TRBV28; d_gene: .; CDR3nt: TGTGCCAGCAGTCTCGGCTTCAGCAGCTCTGGAAACACCATATATTTT; CDR3aa: CASSLGFSSSGNTIYF
abundance: .; j_gene: TRBJ2-1; v_gene: TRBV28; d_gene: .; CDR3nt: TGTGCCAGCAGTTTAGGGGTGTCCTACAATGAGCAGTTCTTC; CDR3aa: CASSLGVSYNEQFF
abundance: .; j_gene: TRBJ2-7; v_gene: TRBV5-6; d_gene: .; CDR3nt: TGTGCCAGCAAGACGATCAGGAATCCCTCCTACGAGCAGTACTTC; CDR3aa: CASKTIRNPSYEQYF
abundance: .; j_gene: TRBJ2-7; v_gene: TRBV7-2; d_gene: TRBD2; CDR3nt: TGTGCCAGCAGCTTAAAGCTCCCGGGAGCGGGAGGGGGCTACGAGCAGTACTTC; CDR3aa: CASSLKLPGAGGGYEQYF
abundance: .; j_gene: TRBJ2-5; v_gene: TRBV4-3; d_gene: TRBD2; CDR3nt: TGCGCCAGCAGCCAAGCTGTCGTGGTGGCTAGCGGGACTGAGACCCAGTACTTC; CDR3aa: CASSQAVVVASGTETQYF
abundance: .; j_gene: TRBJ2-5; v_gene: TRBV5-5; d_gene: .; CDR3nt: TGTGCCAGCAGCTTGGGGCAGGGGAACTTTCAAGAGACCCAGTACTTC; CDR3aa: CASSLGQGNFQETQYF
abundance: .; j_gene: TRBJ2-7; v_gene: TRBV4-3; d_gene: .; CDR3nt: TGCGCCAGCAGCCGAGACAGGTTGGGGGACTACGAGCAGTACTTC; CDR3aa: CASSRDRLGDYEQYF
abundance: .; j_gene: TRBJ2-5; v_gene: TRBV7-8; d_gene: TRBD2; CDR3nt: TGTGCCAGCAGCTTAGGCCTAGCGGGAGCAGAGACCCAGTACTTC; CDR3aa: CASSLGLAGAETQYF
abundance: .; j_gene: TRBJ1-5; v_gene: TRBV7-2; d_gene: .; CDR3nt: TGTGCCAGCAGCTTAGGGGCCAGGGGCGGCAATCAGCCCCAGCATTTT; CDR3aa: CASSLGARGGNQPQHF
abundance: .; j_gene: TRBJ2-2; v_gene: TRBV9; d_gene: .; CDR3nt: TGTGCCAGCAGCGCACTGGGGGGAGTCACCGGGGAGCTGTTTTTT; CDR3aa: CASSALGGVTGELFF
abundance: .; j_gene: TRBJ1-1; v_gene: TRBV5-1; d_gene: .; CDR3nt: TGCGCCAGCAGCTGGGGAACAGGGTTATCAATGAACACTGAAGCTTTCTTT; CDR3aa: CASSWGTGLSMNTEAFF
abundance: .; j_gene: TRBJ1-2; v_gene: TRBV28; d_gene: .; CDR3nt: TGTGCCAGCAGCTTATTACAGGAGACCTATGGCTACACCTTC; CDR3aa: CASSLLQETYGYTF
abundance: few; j_gene: TRBJ1-5; v_gene: TRBV7-6; d_gene: .; CDR3nt: TGTGCCAGCAGCCCTCCGGGCAGGGCCTATAGCAATCAGCCCCAGCATTTT; CDR3aa: CASSPPGRAYSNQPQHF
abundance: .; j_gene: TRBJ2-1; v_gene: TRBV4-2; d_gene: .; CDR3nt: TGTGCCAGCAGCCAAGATATGGCTAAGTCCAATGAGCAGTTCTTC; CDR3aa: CASSQDMAKSNEQFF
abundance: .; j_gene: TRBJ1-1; v_gene: TRBV7-2; d_gene: .; CDR3nt: TGTGCCAGCAGCCCCGCCCCCGAGGACACTGAAGCTTTCTTT; CDR3aa: CASSPAPEDTEAFF
abundance: once; j_gene: TRBJ2-3; v_gene: TRBV4-1; d_gene: .; CDR3nt: TGCGCCAGCAGCCAAGAGGGGAGCACAGATACGCAGTATTTT; CDR3aa: CASSQEGSTDTQYF
abundance: once; j_gene: TRBJ1-1; v_gene: TRBV7-2; d_gene: .; CDR3nt: TGTGCCAGCAGCTTAAGTGATGAGACTGAAGCTTTCTTT; CDR3aa: CASSLSDETEAFF
abundance: .; j_gene: TRBJ2-3; v_gene: TRBV15; d_gene: TRBD1; CDR3nt: TGTGCCACTCGGACAGGGGGTCCCACAGATACGCAGTATTTT; CDR3aa: CATRTGGPTDTQYF
abundance: few; j_gene: TRBJ1-5; v_gene: TRBV5-1; d_gene: TRBD1; CDR3nt: TGCGCCAGCAGCTCAGGACAGGACAATCAGCCCCAGCATTTT; CDR3aa: CASSSGQDNQPQHF
abundance: .; j_gene: TRBJ1-5; v_gene: TRBV2; d_gene: .; CDR3nt: TGTGCCAGCAGTGTCGGAACCAATCAGCCCCAGCATTTT; CDR3aa: CASSVGTNQPQHF
abundance: .; j_gene: TRBJ2-3; v_gene: TRBV7-3; d_gene: .; CDR3nt: TGTGCCAGCAGCTTAGGGGTCGCAGATACGCAGTATTTT; CDR3aa: CASSLGVADTQYF
abundance: .; j_gene: TRBJ2-3; v_gene: TRBV6-9; d_gene: TRBD2; CDR3nt: TGTGCCAGCCACCGGCGGGAGGACACAGATACGCAGTATTTT; CDR3aa: CASHRREDTDTQYF
abundance: .; j_gene: TRBJ2-7; v_gene: TRBV7-6; d_gene: TRBD1; CDR3nt: TGTGCCAGCAGCGCGGGACAGGGGAGCTCCTACGAGCAGTACTTC; CDR3aa: CASSAGQGSSYEQYF
abundance: .; j_gene: TRBJ1-1; v_gene: TRBV5-6; d_gene: .; CDR3nt: TGTGCCAGCAGCTTGGTTTGGGCCAACACTGAAGCTTTCTTT; CDR3aa: CASSLVWANTEAFF
abundance: .; j_gene: TRBJ1-1; v_gene: TRBV2; d_gene: .; CDR3nt: TGTGCCAGCAGAACCCAGGGGTCGAGCACTGAAGCTTTCTTT; CDR3aa: CASRTQGSSTEAFF
abundance: .; j_gene: TRBJ1-3; v_gene: TRBV10-3; d_gene: .; CDR3nt: TGTGCCATCAGTGAGGGGAGCTCTGGAAACACCATATATTTT; CDR3aa: CAISEGSSGNTIYF
abundance: .; j_gene: TRBJ1-4; v_gene: TRBV21-1; d_gene: .; CDR3nt: TGTGCCAGCAGCACCGTAGGGATCAGGGGTACTCTTGCAACTAATGAAAAACTGTTTTTT; CDR3aa: CASSTVGIRGTLATNEKLFF
abundance: .; j_gene: TRBJ1-2; v_gene: TRBV29-1; d_gene: .; CDR3nt: TGCAGCGTTGAAGCCGGGACTCAGTCCTATGGCTACACCTTC; CDR3aa: CSVEAGTQSYGYTF
abundance: .; j_gene: TRBJ1-6; v_gene: TRBV27; d_gene: .; CDR3nt: TGTGCCAGCAGTTTATGGCTCCCCCGGGTCTCACCCCTCCACTTT; CDR3aa: CASSLWLPRVSPLHF
abundance: .; j_gene: TRBJ2-7; v_gene: TRBV7-2; d_gene: .; CDR3nt: TGTGCCAGCAGCGGGACCGAGCAGTACTTC; CDR3aa: CASSGTEQYF
abundance: few; j_gene: TRBJ2-1; v_gene: TRBV7-2; d_gene: TRBD2; CDR3nt: TGTGCCAGCAGCTCCCCCCTCACTAGCGCCGTCGACAATGAGCAGTTCTTC; CDR3aa: CASSSPLTSAVDNEQFF
abundance: .; j_gene: TRBJ1-4; v_gene: TRBV18; d_gene: .; CDR3nt: TGTGCCAGCTCACCGGGGGATAACAGAAAACTGTTTTTT; CDR3aa: CASSPGDNRKLFF
abundance: .; j_gene: TRBJ1-1; v_gene: TRBV28; d_gene: .; CDR3nt: TGTGCCAGCAGTATATCCCCGAGGATGGGTGAAGCTTTCTTT; CDR3aa: CASSISPRMGEAFF
abundance: .; j_gene: TRBJ2-3; v_gene: TRBV7-3; d_gene: .; CDR3nt: TGTGCCAGCAGCTTAACGGGAACAGGCCTAGGAGTGGGAGATACGCAGTATTTT; CDR3aa: CASSLTGTGLGVGDTQYF
abundance: .; j_gene: TRBJ1-5; v_gene: TRBV2; d_gene: .; CDR3nt: TGTGCCAGCAGTGAGGGGTATCAGCCCCAGCATTTT; CDR3aa: CASSEGYQPQHF